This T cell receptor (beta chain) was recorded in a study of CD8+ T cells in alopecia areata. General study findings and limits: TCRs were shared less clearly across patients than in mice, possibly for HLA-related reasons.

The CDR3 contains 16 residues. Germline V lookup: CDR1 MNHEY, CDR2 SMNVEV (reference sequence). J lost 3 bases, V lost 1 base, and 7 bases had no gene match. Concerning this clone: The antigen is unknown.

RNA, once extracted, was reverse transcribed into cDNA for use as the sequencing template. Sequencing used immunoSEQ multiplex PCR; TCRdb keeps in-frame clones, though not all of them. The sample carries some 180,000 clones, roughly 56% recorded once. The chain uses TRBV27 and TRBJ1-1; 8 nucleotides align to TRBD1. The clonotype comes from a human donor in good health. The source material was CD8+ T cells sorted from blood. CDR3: CASSLLSGQGHTEAFF. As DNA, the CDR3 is TGTGCCAGCAGTTTATTGTCAGGACAGGGCCACACTGAAGCTTTCTTT.